These T cell receptor beta chains were read from a single sample in a study of CD8 T cells in ankylosing spondylitis. Using its own MiXCR run on the 5' RACE reads, TCRdb lists one record per CDR3 protein. The table has around 890,000 distinct CDR3 sequences, about 11% seen once. Input material: blood, either unsorted or a sorted T cell fraction (not recorded which). The receptor set was obtained from a male donor with ankylosing spondylitis. The conserved cysteine and the conserved F or W are not part of the CDR3 here. The D gene is left open where the match is weak.

>NA|TRBV4-2
ASSQGGDATEAF
>NA|TRBV5-1
ASSLDEGSTDTQY
>NA|TRBV12-3/TRBV12-4
ASSRQVWQPQH
>NA|TRBV20-1
SARVPDSQTYEQY
>TRBD2|TRBV12-3/TRBV12-4
ASRGEREWY
>NA|TRBV29-1
SAALADTQY
>NA|TRBV6-2/TRBV6-3
ASSDRITDTQY
>TRBD1|TRBV20-1
SASQGTGINQPQH
>NA|TRBV20-1
SARAGQQPQH
>NA|TRBV20-1
SAEGSRYSNQPQH
>TRBD1|TRBV29-1
SGWDSTGYT
>TRBD2|TRBV20-1
SAPRRLAGNTDTQY
>TRBD2|TRBV18
ASSWTSATDTQY
>TRBD1|TRBV29-1
SVNTDRSGNTIY
>TRBD2|TRBV18
ASSPLRREGRGSYNEQF
>NA|TRBV7-3
ASSFARQDRAF
>TRBD2|TRBV9
ASSVSGGYNEQF
>NA|TRBV7-2
ASSLYQGGTGELF
>NA|TRBV5-1
ASSLLVGEAF
>TRBD1|TRBV20-1
SAKQGAWHTEAF
>NA|TRBV7-2
ASSFTGSSSPLH
>NA|TRBV5-1
ASSLDTGPGEKLF
>TRBD2|TRBV4-2
ASSQGVGRGDTDTQY
>NA|TRBV14
ASSPGFTEAF